A single sample is the source of the 17 T cell receptor beta chains below, sequenced in a study of PD-1 blockade in classical Hodgkin lymphoma. Assay used: immunoSEQ multiplex PCR; TCRdb lists only in-frame clones, some missing. The sample shows about 85,000 clones, approximately 91% of them seen only once. Relapse after autologous stem cell transplantation occurred in every patient, and brentuximab vedotin exposure varied. The sequences come from peripheral blood mononuclear cells (PBMCs), collected before the second cycle of nivolumab. Source of these receptors: a human donor with classical Hodgkin lymphoma.

The chain couples TRBV12-5 to TRBJ2-3, with D perhaps given as TRBD1 or TRBD2 (5 bases each). This CDR3 has 18 residues. From germline, CDR1 is LGHNT and CDR2 FRNRAP. With 2 bases removed from V and 4 bases from J, the gap between germline ends came to 22 bases. The CDR3 DNA is TGTGCTAGTGGTTTGCCGGACACTCTAGGGACCGAACCAGATACGCAGTATTTT. This codes for CASGLPDTLGTEPDTQYF.

The chain is built from TRBV5-1 and TRBJ2-1; the D gene is possibly TRBD2 (6 bases). The CDR3 runs 15 residues. The germline V gene has CDR1 SGHRS and CDR2 YFSETQ. V was clipped by 2 bases and J by 2 bases, with 11 bases between them. The CDR3 is CASSLTGATYNEQFF. CDR3 sequence (DNA): TGCGCCAGCAGCTTAACGGGAGCGACCTACAATGAGCAGTTCTTC.

The V call is TRBV6-5, the J call TRBJ1-4; 8 bases line up with TRBD1. Germline CDR1 MNHEY, CDR2 SVGAGI. J lost 3 bases, V lost 6 bases, and 6 bases had no gene match. The CDR3 is made up of 15 amino acids. The CDR3 spells CASRAGGRANEKLFF. CDR3 nucleotide sequence: TGTGCCAGCAGGGCAGGGGGCAGAGCTAATGAAAAACTGTTTTTT.

V is TRBV4-1 and J is TRBJ2-6; D is perhaps TRBD2 (5 bases). V was shortened by 1 base and J by 4 bases, with 8 bases between the two germline ends. Germline CDR1 is MGHRA and CDR2 is YSYEKL. CDR3 length: 15 residues. The DNA of the CDR3 is TGCGCCAGCAGCCAAGCGGGGAGAGGGGCCAACGTCCTGACTTTC. It is translated as CASSQAGRGANVLTF.

This sequence joins TRBV5-5 and TRBJ1-2, with 10 bases fitting TRBD1. V shed 1 base, J shed 5 bases, and the junction held 8 bases outside the gene matches. The CDR3 extends over 16 amino acids. Germline V gives CDR1 SGHKS, CDR2 YYEKEE (reference sequence). CDR3 amino acids: CASSLTGTGDFYGYTF. The CDR3 region has the DNA TGTGCCAGCAGCTTGACCGGGACAGGGGATTTTTATGGCTACACCTTC.

The DNA of the CDR3 is TGTGCCACCAGCGGCGGGGGAGGACCCTACGAGCAGTACTTC. Translating gives CATSGGGGPYEQYF. V gene TRBV15 combines with J gene TRBJ2-7; 7 bases align to TRBD2. The CDR3 is made up of 14 amino acids. The germline V gene has CDR1 LNHNV and CDR2 YYDKDF (reference sequence). With V trimmed by 5 bases and J by 2 bases, 6 bases remained unmatched. The full variable domain, in which reference TRBV15 and TRBJ2-7 provide the parts outside the CDR3, is DAMVIQNPRYQVTQFGKPVTLSCSQTLNHNVMYWYQQKSSQAPKLLFHYYDKDFNNEADTPDNFQSRRPNTSFCFLDIRSPGLGDTAMYLCATSGGGGPYEQYFGPGTRLTVT.

The chain couples TRBV4-2 to TRBJ1-5, with 8 bases that match TRBD1. Germline-derived CDR1 and CDR2 are LGHNA and YNFKEQ. CDR3 length: 15 residues. The ends lost 0 bases at V and 7 bases at J; junction bases unmatched: 5. CDR3 amino acids: CASSQEQGDWQPQHF. The CDR3 nucleotides are TGTGCCAGCAGCCAAGAACAGGGGGATTGGCAGCCCCAGCATTTT.

The sample holds one count of this clone. The gene calls are TRBV7-9 and TRBJ2-2; D remains ambiguous. The CDR3 is made up of 14 amino acids. Germline CDR1 and CDR2: SEHNR and FQNEAQ (reference sequence). V was trimmed by 1 base and J by 5 bases, leaving 8 bases between them. CDR3 sequence: CASSLGSRTGELFF. CDR3 sequence (DNA): TGTGCCAGCAGCTTAGGTTCTAGAACCGGGGAGCTGTTTTTT.

The chain combines TRBV4-1 with TRBJ2-7; D perhaps matches TRBD2 (5 bases). The CDR3 loop spans 15 amino acids. V lost 8 bases to trimming and J lost 0 bases, with 17 bases between them. The V gene's germline CDR1 is MGHRA and CDR2 YSYEKL. The CDR3 reads CASSSDFLSSYEQYF. In DNA form, the CDR3 reads TGCGCCAGCTCCTCGGACTTCCTGAGCTCCTACGAGCAGTACTTC.

This chain joins TRBV19 and TRBJ1-4; D is ambiguous. Trimming pared 6 bases from V and 3 bases from J, leaving 8 bases between. This CDR3 has 13 residues. The germline CDR1 and CDR2 sequences are LNHDA and SQIVND (reference sequence). The CDR3, as DNA: TGTGCCAGTAGGGCCCCTTCTAATGAAAAACTGTTTTTT. Translating gives CASRAPSNEKLFF.

The rearrangement joins TRBV30 to TRBJ2-3; maybe TRBD1 (5 bases). The CDR3 runs to 15 residues. V gave up 2 bases and J gave up 3 bases, with 15 bases separating them. Germline CDR1 reads GTSNPN; CDR2 reads SVGIG (reference sequence). CDR3 protein: CAWSRMGRGTDTQYF. The CDR3 DNA reads as TGTGCCTGGAGTCGTATGGGGCGAGGTACAGATACGCAGTATTTT.

The V gene is TRBV28, the J gene TRBJ1-1; no clear D gene. The germline gives CDR1 MDHEN, CDR2 SYDVKM. V gave up 3 bases and J gave up 0 bases, with 11 bases separating them. The CDR3 loop spans 15 amino acids. As DNA, the CDR3 is TGTGCCAGCAGTTTGGCCAGAGCCATGAACACTGAAGCTTTCTTT. It specifies CASSLARAMNTEAFF.

The rearrangement uses TRBV28 and TRBJ2-7; TRBD2 is a possible D gene (5 bases). The CDR3 has 11 amino acids. Germline CDR1 is MDHEN and CDR2 is SYDVKM. Between the trimmed V and J ends, which lost 6 bases and 7 bases, there was a span of 10 bases. In nucleotides, the CDR3 is TGTGCCAGCAGCCAATGGAGGGAGCAGTACTTC. Residues: CASSQWREQYF.

This rearrangement joins TRBV5-1 to TRBJ2-7, with D tentatively TRBD1 (6 bases). V lost 1 base, J lost 2 bases, and 19 bases lay in between. The CDR3 extends over 17 amino acids. Germline V gene lookup returns CDR1 SGHRS and CDR2 YFSETQ. The CDR3 spells CASSLRGGRGGPYEQYF. As DNA, the CDR3 is TGCGCCAGCAGCTTGAGAGGGGGTAGAGGCGGCCCCTACGAGCAGTACTTC.

The CDR3 sequence is CASSQDPSGVETQYF. The CDR3 bases are TGTGCCAGCAGCCAAGATCCTAGTGGGGTTGAGACCCAGTACTTC. The V call is TRBV4-2, the J call TRBJ2-5; no firm D call. The V and J ends lost 0 bases and 5 bases respectively, with 13 bases between them. This CDR3 is 15 amino acids long. The germline V gene encodes CDR1 LGHNA and CDR2 YNFKEQ.

The chain is built from TRBV5-1 and TRBJ2-3; maybe TRBD2 (5 bases). The germline V gene has CDR1 SGHRS and CDR2 YFSETQ. Trimming removed 0 bases at V and 2 bases at J, with 7 bases between. The CDR3 extends over 14 amino acids. The CDR3 sequence: CASSLVSVTDTQYF. The DNA of the CDR3 is TGCGCCAGCAGCTTGGTTAGCGTCACAGATACGCAGTATTTT.

The CDR3 reads CATSRDGRRNTEAFF. The CDR3 coding sequence is TGTGCCACCAGCAGAGATGGCAGGAGGAACACTGAAGCTTTCTTT. The rearrangement links TRBV15 to TRBJ1-1; no reliable D call. The CDR3 extends over 15 amino acids. The V end was cut by 0 bases, the J end by 1 base, with 9 bases between. Per the germline V gene, CDR1 is LNHNV and CDR2 is YYDKDF (reference sequence).